Below are 16 T cell receptor beta chains sequenced from a single sample in a study of vaccination effects on CD4 cells after COVID-19. Libraries were prepared by immunoSEQ multiplex PCR; TCRdb keeps only in-frame clonotypes and omits some of them. Of approximately 70,000 clones in the sample, approximately 82% are singletons; the top ten hold 1.2%. Sequencing was preceded by expansion of antigen-specific CD4+ T cells with viral peptide pools in the ViraFEST assay. The culture ran for roughly 10 days before CD4+ T cells were isolated. As their vaccination, participants received two doses of either BNT162b2 or mRNA-1273. These TCRs' antigens remain unknown. The material sequenced was CD4+ T cells from PBMCs cultured with HCoV-229E spike peptides, taken after COVID-19 vaccination. The source of these receptors is a human donor who received a COVID-19 vaccine.

V is TRBV2 and J is TRBJ2-7; perhaps TRBD1 as D (5 bases). The CDR3 sequence is 12 residues long. Germline CDR1 is SNHLY and CDR2 is FYNNEI. Trimming shortened V by 5 bases and J by 6 bases, and 11 bases separated the two germline ends. For the CDR3, the DNA is TGTGCCAGCAGTTTGACAGTAGCCGAGCAGTACGTC. It specifies CASSLTVAEQYV.

The V call is TRBV4-1, the J call TRBJ2-3; D is unresolved. The V end was cut by 4 bases, the J end by 3 bases, with 11 bases between. Germline loops: CDR1 MGHRA, CDR2 YSYEKL. The CDR3 sequence is 14 residues long. CDR3 in amino acids: CASSPRTGTDTQYF. DNA for the CDR3: TGCGCCAGCAGCCCTAGAACCGGGACAGATACGCAGTATTTT.

The chain employs TRBV4-1 and TRBJ2-5, with 7 positions matching TRBD1. From germline, CDR1 is MGHRA and CDR2 YSYEKL. V dropped 4 bases and J dropped 2; count of bases not matched to a gene: 1. The CDR3 has 13 residues. CDR3 coding DNA: TGCGCCAGCAGCCCGACAGGGCAAGAGACCCAGTACTTC. This sequence encodes CASSPTGQETQYF.

The chain joins TRBV2 to TRBJ1-2; TRBD1 matches at 8 bases. The CDR3 is made up of 12 amino acids. Losses at the gene ends were 8 bases for V and 5 bases for J; bases not matched to a gene: 4. CDR1 is SNHLY and CDR2 is FYNNEI in the germline V gene. CDR3 nucleotide sequence: TGTGCCAGCGGACAGGGCCCATATGGCTACACCTTC. Amino acid sequence: CASGQGPYGYTF.

This clone was observed a single time. V gene TRBV5-4 combines with J gene TRBJ2-1; D might be TRBD1 or TRBD2, each matching 5 bases. The V end lost 4 bases, the J end lost 8 bases, and 16 bases lay between the germline ends. The CDR3 sequence is 14 residues long. Per germline, CDR1 SGHNT and CDR2 YYREEE (reference sequence). CDR3 nucleotides: TGTGCCAGCAGCCTGGGGACGTCCCCCCATGAGCAGTTCTTC. Amino acids: CASSLGTSPHEQFF.

Written as DNA, the CDR3 is TGCGCCAGCAGCTTTTCCCAGGGAGAATGGGAGACCCAGTACTTC. Its protein product is CASSFSQGEWETQYF. This chain links TRBV5-1 with TRBJ2-5; D is perhaps TRBD1 or TRBD2 (5 bases each). Trimming cost V 2 bases and J 5 bases, with 16 bases left between them. The CDR3 is 15 residues long. From germline, CDR1 is SGHRS and CDR2 YFSETQ.

The table lists this clone with a count of one. The V and J genes are TRBV24-1 and TRBJ2-1, with a tentative D call TRBD2 (7 bases). Germline loops: CDR1 KGHDR, CDR2 SFDVKD. The CDR3 contains 15 residues. The V end was cut by 4 bases, the J end by 6 bases, with 15 bases between. DNA of the CDR3: TGTGCCACCAGTGAGAGAGGGGGGGGCCGCAATGAGCAGTTCTTC. This encodes CATSERGGGRNEQFF.

The chain links TRBV6-2 or TRBV6-3 to TRBJ2-1, with D unresolved. Trimming pared 2 bases from V and 4 bases from J, leaving 6 bases between. The CDR3 sequence is 13 residues long. Germline CDR1 MNHEY, CDR2 SVGEGT. In nucleotides, the CDR3 is TGTGCCAGCAGTTACATCCGGTACAATGAGCAGTTCTTC. It translates to CASSYIRYNEQFF.

The chain couples TRBV28 to TRBJ1-2, with 8 bases lining up with TRBD1. The CDR3 length is 12 residues. V shed 8 bases, J shed 7 bases, and the junction held 6 bases outside the gene matches. From germline, CDR1 is MDHEN and CDR2 SYDVKM. In DNA, the CDR3 is TGTGCCAGCGGACAGGGCCGGTTTGGCTACACCTTC. As protein: CASGQGRFGYTF.

This clone was seen just once. The chain joins TRBV6-5 to TRBJ2-5; D remains ambiguous. CDR1 MNHEY and CDR2 SVGAGI come from the germline V gene. V lost 5 bases to trimming and J lost 5 bases, with 12 bases between them. There are 13 residues in the CDR3. DNA for the CDR3: TGTGCCAGCAGTCCTAATCGTCTTGAGACCCAGTACTTC. As protein: CASSPNRLETQYF.

V usage is TRBV11-2 and J usage is TRBJ2-3; no definite D call. V gave up 5 bases and J gave up 3 bases, with 9 bases separating them. CDR1 is SGHAT and CDR2 is FQNNGV in the germline V gene. The CDR3 contains 13 residues. The CDR3 protein is CASSLSVTDTQYF. The DNA for the CDR3 is TGTGCCAGCAGCCTATCTGTTACAGATACGCAGTATTTT.

The gene calls are TRBV2 and TRBJ2-1; 10 bases are shared with TRBD2. J gave up 3 bases and V 3 bases, and 2 bases lay outside the gene matches. CDR1 and CDR2 from the germline V gene are SNHLY and FYNNEI. The CDR3 is 15 amino acids. The CDR3 DNA reads as TGTGCCAGCAGTGATCTAGCGGGGGTCTACAATGAGCAGTTCTTC. This sequence encodes CASSDLAGVYNEQFF.

The J gene is TRBJ1-3, the V gene TRBV18, with a weak D call TRBD1 (6 bases). CDR3 length equals 14 residues. Germline-derived CDR1 and CDR2 are KGHSH and LQKENI. Trimming pared 5 bases from V and 4 bases from J, leaving 12 bases between. The DNA for the CDR3 is TGTGCCAGCTCATCGGACAGATCCGGAAACACCATATATTTT. Translated, it gives CASSSDRSGNTIYF.

This clone was seen once. The chain employs TRBV7-9 and TRBJ2-5; 9 nucleotides line up with TRBD2. The J segment lost 4 bases and the V segment lost 5 bases, leaving 5 bases of the junction unmatched. Germline CDR1 is SEHNR and CDR2 is FQNEAQ (reference sequence). CDR3 size: 14 residues. DNA for the CDR3: TGTGCCAGCAGCCGAGCGGGGGGCGGAGAGACCCAGTACTTC. Translated, it gives CASSRAGGGETQYF. Complete variable domain (other parts from reference TRBV7-9 and TRBJ2-5): DTGVSQNPRHKITKRGQNVTFRCDPISEHNRLYWYRQTLGQGPEFLTYFQNEAQLEKSRLLSDRFSAERPKGSFSTLEIQRTEQGDSAMYLCASSRAGGGETQYFGPGTRLLVL.

CDR3 sequence reads: CASSQGQNNSPLHF. CDR3 DNA: TGTGCCAGCAGCCAAGGGCAGAATAATTCACCCCTCCACTTT. This chain links TRBV3-1 (or the pseudogene TRBV3-2) with TRBJ1-6; unclear D gene. V was pared by 1 base and J by 5 bases, with 6 bases between. CDR1 LGHDT and CDR2 YNNKEL come from the germline V gene (reference sequence). The CDR3 runs to 14 residues.

The chain links TRBV19 to TRBJ1-5, with no clear D. V shed 3 bases and J shed 9 bases, with 12 bases lying between them. Germline CDR1 and CDR2: LNHDA and SQIVND (reference sequence). The CDR3 consists of 13 residues. The CDR3 spells CASSILSFPPQHF. CDR3 nucleotides: TGTGCCAGTAGTATTTTAAGTTTTCCGCCCCAGCATTTT.